This T cell receptor (beta chain) was sequenced for a study of monozygotic twins with inflammatory bowel disease. The CDR3 extends over 15 amino acids. From germline, CDR1 is LGHNA and CDR2 YSLEER. No DNA is given; TCRdb re-called the 5' RACE reads and lists each CDR3 protein once. This table lists about 330,000 distinct CDR3 sequences. The sample was blood. This chain uses TRBV4-3 with TRBJ2-3. This TCR came from a human donor with ulcerative colitis or Crohn's disease, or a healthy co-twin of an affected twin (not recorded which). CDR3: CASSQSLFGTDTQYF.